This is a list of T cell receptor beta chains from one sample in a study of blood T cell repertoires in COVID-19. Assay used: immunoSEQ multiplex PCR; TCRdb lists only in-frame clones, some missing. This table has 50,000 or so clones, approximately 80% appearing once. The sample taken for sequencing was peripheral blood. These receptors were obtained from a man aged 80 or over with COVID-19, enrolled during active disease. Both conserved end residues are part of each CDR3. The order of the fields is V gene, D gene, J gene, clone size, CDR3 DNA, CDR3 protein. A D gene is named only where the DNA matches it firmly. A clone size is listed for some rows: how often the clone was seen (once, few, many), or a class if it is expanded.

v_gene: TRBV4-3
d_gene: -
j_gene: TRBJ1-1
abundance: -
CDR3nt: TGCGCCAGCAGCCAAGTAGCAGGGGCCGGTGCTTTCTTT
CDR3aa: CASSQVAGAGAFF

v_gene: TRBV2
d_gene: -
j_gene: TRBJ2-2
abundance: -
CDR3nt: TGTGCCAGCAGTGAAGTCCTTAACACCGGGGAGCTGTTTTTT
CDR3aa: CASSEVLNTGELFF

v_gene: TRBV19
d_gene: TRBD1
j_gene: TRBJ1-4
abundance: few
CDR3nt: TGTGCCAGTAGTATTGGGACAGGGGGCCGAGTAAGTGAAAAACTGTTTTTT
CDR3aa: CASSIGTGGRVSEKLFF

v_gene: TRBV19
d_gene: -
j_gene: TRBJ1-4
abundance: -
CDR3nt: TGTGCCAGTAGTTCGACACGTCGGGGGTCAACTAATGAAAAACTGTTTTTT
CDR3aa: CASSSTRRGSTNEKLFF

v_gene: TRBV6-5
d_gene: -
j_gene: TRBJ2-6
abundance: -
CDR3nt: TGTGCCAGCAGGCCCGGGGGGGCCAACGTCCTGACTTTC
CDR3aa: CASRPGGANVLTF

v_gene: TRBV27
d_gene: TRBD1
j_gene: TRBJ1-5
abundance: -
CDR3nt: TGTGCCACCCGGGACAGGGATCAGCCCCAGCATTTT
CDR3aa: CATRDRDQPQHF

v_gene: TRBV5-1
d_gene: -
j_gene: TRBJ2-3
abundance: -
CDR3nt: TGCGCCAGCATGGGAATAGCGAATACAGATACGCAGTATTTT
CDR3aa: CASMGIANTDTQYF

v_gene: TRBV4-3
d_gene: TRBD1
j_gene: TRBJ1-2
abundance: -
CDR3nt: TGCGCCAGCAGCCACCTACAGGGGAACGGTGGCTACACCTTC
CDR3aa: CASSHLQGNGGYTF

v_gene: TRBV30
d_gene: -
j_gene: TRBJ1-4
abundance: -
CDR3nt: TGTGCCTGGAGTAGGGGGGGTAACGGGGAAAAACTGTTTTTT
CDR3aa: CAWSRGGNGEKLFF

v_gene: TRBV30
d_gene: -
j_gene: TRBJ1-5
abundance: once
CDR3nt: TGTGCCTGGAGTCCGCAGAGGAATCAGCCCCAGCATTTT
CDR3aa: CAWSPQRNQPQHF

v_gene: TRBV7-2
d_gene: TRBD1
j_gene: TRBJ2-5
abundance: -
CDR3nt: TGTGCCAGCAGCCGGACAGGACGCCAAGAGACCCAGTACTTC
CDR3aa: CASSRTGRQETQYF

v_gene: TRBV20-1
d_gene: TRBD1
j_gene: TRBJ1-1
abundance: -
CDR3nt: TGCAGTGCTAGTTTATGGCCAGGGGGCCCTGAAGCTTTCTTT
CDR3aa: CSASLWPGGPEAFF

v_gene: TRBV7-9
d_gene: -
j_gene: TRBJ1-6
abundance: -
CDR3nt: TGTGCCAGCAATGGGGCCTGGGATTCACCCCTCCACTTT
CDR3aa: CASNGAWDSPLHF

v_gene: TRBV7-9
d_gene: TRBD1
j_gene: TRBJ1-1
abundance: -
CDR3nt: TGTGCCAGCAGGGTCGACAGGGGTCTCGGAGTGAACACTGAAGCTTTCTTT
CDR3aa: CASRVDRGLGVNTEAFF

v_gene: TRBV9
d_gene: TRBD2
j_gene: TRBJ2-1
abundance: -
CDR3nt: TGTGCCAGCAGCGTAGCGGCGGGGGGGCCCAATGAGCAGTTCTTC
CDR3aa: CASSVAAGGPNEQFF

v_gene: TRBV6-5
d_gene: -
j_gene: TRBJ1-1
abundance: few
CDR3nt: TGTGCCAGCAGTTACCTCAGTGATACTGAAGCTTTCTTT
CDR3aa: CASSYLSDTEAFF

v_gene: TRBV19
d_gene: TRBD1
j_gene: TRBJ1-1
abundance: -
CDR3nt: TGTGCCAGTAGCCATAGGGGGACAGGGGGCCCTGAAGCTTTCTTT
CDR3aa: CASSHRGTGGPEAFF

v_gene: TRBV2
d_gene: TRBD2
j_gene: TRBJ2-1
abundance: -
CDR3nt: TGTGCCAGCAGTATAACGACTAGCGGAGATGAGTTCTTC
CDR3aa: CASSITTSGDEFF

v_gene: TRBV28
d_gene: TRBD1
j_gene: TRBJ1-5
abundance: -
CDR3nt: TGTGCCAGCAGCCAGGGGGGCAATAGCAATCAGCCCCAGCATTTT
CDR3aa: CASSQGGNSNQPQHF

v_gene: TRBV6-5
d_gene: TRBD1
j_gene: TRBJ1-2
abundance: -
CDR3nt: TGTGCCAGCAGTTACTCCGGGGGACAGGGGGCGAGAGGCTACACCTTC
CDR3aa: CASSYSGGQGARGYTF

v_gene: TRBV12-3/TRBV12-4
d_gene: -
j_gene: TRBJ1-1
abundance: few
CDR3nt: TGTGCCAGCAGTTTAGGTTGGCTTGAAGCTTTCTTT
CDR3aa: CASSLGWLEAFF

v_gene: TRBV19
d_gene: -
j_gene: TRBJ1-3
abundance: -
CDR3nt: TGTGCCAGTAGTATCGAAAGGCAGGGCGGATGGCCTGGAAACACCATATATTTT
CDR3aa: CASSIERQGGWPGNTIYF

v_gene: TRBV9
d_gene: TRBD2
j_gene: TRBJ2-3
abundance: once
CDR3nt: TGTGCCAGCAGCGCTAGCGGGATCACAGATACGCAGTATTTT
CDR3aa: CASSASGITDTQYF

v_gene: TRBV10-3
d_gene: TRBD1
j_gene: TRBJ2-3
abundance: -
CDR3nt: TGTGCCATCAGTGTGGGACAGGGCACAGATACGCAGTATTTT
CDR3aa: CAISVGQGTDTQYF

v_gene: TRBV2
d_gene: -
j_gene: TRBJ1-3
abundance: -
CDR3nt: TGTGCCAGCAGAGCCCGGACAGCTAGCTCTGGAAACACCATATATTTT
CDR3aa: CASRARTASSGNTIYF

v_gene: TRBV6-6
d_gene: -
j_gene: TRBJ1-2
abundance: once
CDR3nt: TGTGCCAGCAAAAGCGATACAGGGTACTATGGCTACACCTTC
CDR3aa: CASKSDTGYYGYTF

v_gene: TRBV5-1
d_gene: -
j_gene: TRBJ2-3
abundance: -
CDR3nt: TGCGCCAGCAGCACCCAAGACAGGTCTACAGATACGCAGTATTTT
CDR3aa: CASSTQDRSTDTQYF

v_gene: TRBV7-2
d_gene: -
j_gene: TRBJ1-5
abundance: -
CDR3nt: TGTGCCAGCAGCTTTCGGGTCGGCAATCAGCCCCAGCATTTT
CDR3aa: CASSFRVGNQPQHF

v_gene: TRBV7-9
d_gene: TRBD2
j_gene: TRBJ2-5
abundance: -
CDR3nt: TGTGCCAGCAACCCCCCTGCTAGCGGGGAGACCCAGTACTTC
CDR3aa: CASNPPASGETQYF

v_gene: TRBV4-2
d_gene: TRBD1
j_gene: TRBJ2-7
abundance: -
CDR3nt: TGTGCCAGCAGCCAAGCGGCCGGGACAGGGATTCGGGAGCAGTACTTC
CDR3aa: CASSQAAGTGIREQYF

v_gene: TRBV24-1
d_gene: TRBD1
j_gene: TRBJ2-3
abundance: -
CDR3nt: TGTGCCACCAGTGATCCCGGGACAGCTAGCACAGATACGCAGTATTTT
CDR3aa: CATSDPGTASTDTQYF

v_gene: TRBV30
d_gene: TRBD2
j_gene: TRBJ2-2
abundance: -
CDR3nt: TGTGCCTGGAGTCGGTGGGGGACTAGCACCGGGGAGCTGTTTTTT
CDR3aa: CAWSRWGTSTGELFF

v_gene: TRBV10-3
d_gene: -
j_gene: TRBJ1-1
abundance: few
CDR3nt: TGTGCCATCAGTCGGTCGGGGGTGGAGAACACTGAAGCTTTCTTT
CDR3aa: CAISRSGVENTEAFF

v_gene: TRBV16
d_gene: -
j_gene: TRBJ1-1
abundance: -
CDR3nt: TGTGCCAGCAGCCAAACAACAGGACGTACTGAAGCTTTCTTT
CDR3aa: CASSQTTGRTEAFF

v_gene: TRBV9
d_gene: TRBD1
j_gene: TRBJ2-3
abundance: -
CDR3nt: TGTGCCAGCAGCAACAGGGGTACCACAGATACGCAGTATTTT
CDR3aa: CASSNRGTTDTQYF

v_gene: TRBV28
d_gene: TRBD1
j_gene: TRBJ1-3
abundance: -
CDR3nt: TGTGCCAGCAGTTTAATCAGGGGGACTGGAAACACCATATATTTT
CDR3aa: CASSLIRGTGNTIYF

v_gene: TRBV5-1
d_gene: TRBD1
j_gene: TRBJ2-4
abundance: -
CDR3nt: TGCGCCAGCAGCTTGGCAGGGGGCGAAAACATTCAGTACTTC
CDR3aa: CASSLAGGENIQYF

v_gene: TRBV3-1/TRBV3-2
d_gene: -
j_gene: TRBJ1-4
abundance: -
CDR3nt: TGTGCCAGCAGCCGAGGGTTACGTGGAGAAAAACTGTTTTTT
CDR3aa: CASSRGLRGEKLFF

v_gene: TRBV7-3
d_gene: -
j_gene: TRBJ2-1
abundance: -
CDR3nt: TGTGCCAGCAGCTTAGGGCCCACCAACAATGAGCAGTTCTTC
CDR3aa: CASSLGPTNNEQFF

v_gene: TRBV6-2/TRBV6-3
d_gene: TRBD1
j_gene: TRBJ1-2
abundance: -
CDR3nt: TGTGCCAGCAGTTCATCCCAGGGCAGGGGGCGAGGAGGCTACACCTTC
CDR3aa: CASSSSQGRGRGGYTF

v_gene: TRBV3-1/TRBV3-2
d_gene: -
j_gene: TRBJ1-5
abundance: -
CDR3nt: TGTGCCAGCAGCCAAGCCAGCCCTGGGCAGTTTCAGTCGCCCCAGCATTTT
CDR3aa: CASSQASPGQFQSPQHF

v_gene: TRBV29-1
d_gene: TRBD1
j_gene: TRBJ2-3
abundance: -
CDR3nt: TGCAGCGGACGACAGGGCGCAGATACGCAGTATTTT
CDR3aa: CSGRQGADTQYF

v_gene: TRBV6-1
d_gene: -
j_gene: TRBJ2-3
abundance: -
CDR3nt: TGTGCCAGCAGTGAAGCAGGGGCTAGCACAGATACGCAGTATTTT
CDR3aa: CASSEAGASTDTQYF

v_gene: TRBV4-1
d_gene: -
j_gene: TRBJ2-5
abundance: -
CDR3nt: TGCGCCAGCAGCCAAGAAGATTTAGGGGAGGTAGAGACCCAGTACTTC
CDR3aa: CASSQEDLGEVETQYF

v_gene: TRBV19
d_gene: -
j_gene: TRBJ1-1
abundance: -
CDR3nt: TGTGCCACAAAGGACGGGGGCACTGAAGCTTTCTTT
CDR3aa: CATKDGGTEAFF

v_gene: TRBV19
d_gene: TRBD2
j_gene: TRBJ2-6
abundance: -
CDR3nt: TGTGCCAGTAGTATCGGACTAGCGGGAGTGGGGTCTTACTCTGGGGCCAACGTCCTGACTTTC
CDR3aa: CASSIGLAGVGSYSGANVLTF

v_gene: TRBV15
d_gene: TRBD2
j_gene: TRBJ2-1
abundance: -
CDR3nt: TGTGCCACCAGCAGAGATCTTCGGACTAGCGGTGGAGATGAGCAGTTCTTC
CDR3aa: CATSRDLRTSGGDEQFF

v_gene: TRBV9
d_gene: TRBD1
j_gene: TRBJ1-2
abundance: -
CDR3nt: TGTGCCAGCAGTCTCGGCAGGGGGCCGGTTGGCTACACCTTC
CDR3aa: CASSLGRGPVGYTF

v_gene: TRBV6-5
d_gene: -
j_gene: TRBJ1-1
abundance: -
CDR3nt: TGTGCCAGCAGTTACTCCAAGAACACTGAAGCTTTCTTT
CDR3aa: CASSYSKNTEAFF

v_gene: TRBV30
d_gene: -
j_gene: TRBJ1-2
abundance: -
CDR3nt: TGTGCCTTCCAAAGGGCCCGGGGTGGCTACACCTTC
CDR3aa: CAFQRARGGYTF

v_gene: TRBV7-2
d_gene: TRBD1
j_gene: TRBJ1-3
abundance: -
CDR3nt: TGTGCCAGCAGCTCGCAGGGGGTAGAGGGAAACACCATATATTTT
CDR3aa: CASSSQGVEGNTIYF

v_gene: TRBV6-5
d_gene: TRBD1
j_gene: TRBJ2-1
abundance: -
CDR3nt: TGTGCCAGCAGTAGGGGACAGGGAGTCAATGAGCAGTTCTTC
CDR3aa: CASSRGQGVNEQFF

v_gene: TRBV18
d_gene: TRBD1
j_gene: TRBJ1-1
abundance: -
CDR3nt: TGTGCCAGCCACGCGGACAGGGGAAAAGGTACTGAAGCTTTCTTT
CDR3aa: CASHADRGKGTEAFF

v_gene: TRBV11-2
d_gene: TRBD1
j_gene: TRBJ1-3
abundance: -
CDR3nt: TGTGCCAGCAGCTCCCGGGACAGGGGGCCTGGAAACACCATATATTTT
CDR3aa: CASSSRDRGPGNTIYF

v_gene: TRBV5-8
d_gene: TRBD2
j_gene: TRBJ2-7
abundance: -
CDR3nt: TGTGCCAGCAGCTTGACACTAGCGGTGTCAGGGCAGTACTTC
CDR3aa: CASSLTLAVSGQYF

v_gene: TRBV10-3
d_gene: -
j_gene: TRBJ1-5
abundance: -
CDR3nt: TGTGCCATCAGTGTGCAGGGAAGCAATCAGCCCCAGCATTTT
CDR3aa: CAISVQGSNQPQHF

v_gene: TRBV27
d_gene: -
j_gene: TRBJ1-5
abundance: -
CDR3nt: TGTGCCAGCAGTTCCCGGGGAGGGTTAGCGCCAGGGCCCCAGCATTTT
CDR3aa: CASSSRGGLAPGPQHF

v_gene: TRBV3-1/TRBV3-2
d_gene: -
j_gene: TRBJ1-2
abundance: once
CDR3nt: TGTGCCAGCAGCCAAGTTCACACAGGGCCGGGCTATGGCTACACCTTC
CDR3aa: CASSQVHTGPGYGYTF

v_gene: TRBV6-5
d_gene: -
j_gene: TRBJ2-7
abundance: -
CDR3nt: TGTGCCACCTGGGACTCCATAGGGGAGCAGTACTTC
CDR3aa: CATWDSIGEQYF